What follows are 30 T cell receptor beta chains derived from one specimen sequenced in a study of molecular identifiers for immune sequencing clone quantification. TCRdb itself ran the PCR reads through MiXCR, one entry per CDR3 protein. The sample gives around 470,000 distinct CDR3 sequences, roughly a fifth of which show up once; more than 0.8% is in the top ten. The source material was naive CD8+ T cells from blood, with Jurkat cell RNA spiked in. Subset specified: FACS-sorted CD8+CD4-CCR7+CD45RA+ naive T cells. These receptors were obtained from a human donor in good health. Some libraries in this study had Jurkat cell RNA spiked in.

This clonotype was counted many times. The chain uses TRBV5-1 and TRBJ2-3; TRBD1 is a possible D gene (6 bases). Germline V gene lookup returns CDR1 SGHRS and CDR2 YFSETQ. The V and J ends lost 5 bases and 3 bases respectively, with 13 bases between them. CDR3 size: 14 residues. CDR3 protein: CASSFLGTTDTQYF. The CDR3 DNA reads as TGCGCCAGCAGTTTCCTCGGGACAACAGATACGCAGTATTTT.

This rearrangement joins TRBV4-1 to TRBJ1-6; D possibly corresponds to TRBD1 (5 bases). Looked up from germline, CDR1 is MGHRA and CDR2 is YSYEKL. The V end was cut by 6 bases, the J end by 6 bases, with 18 bases between. The CDR3 is 16 residues long. The CDR3 bases are TGCGCCAGCAGACTTGACAGTACTCAGGGTAATTCACCCCTCCACTTT. As protein: CASRLDSTQGNSPLHF.

This clonotype was seen only a few times. V and J are TRBV5-8 and TRBJ2-7; 9 bases are shared with TRBD2. The junction had 9 bases not matched to a gene; V was cut back by 1 base and J by 4 bases. Germline values: CDR1 SGHTS, CDR2 YDEGEE. The CDR3 is made up of 16 amino acids. CDR3 loop: CASSLRLAGWNYEQYF. The CDR3 DNA is TGTGCCAGCAGCTTGCGGCTAGCGGGGTGGAATTACGAGCAGTACTTC.

V usage is TRBV5-6 and J usage is TRBJ2-7; D is perhaps TRBD1 (6 bases). V was cut by 3 bases and J by 0 bases, with 19 bases left in between. The CDR3 consists of 17 residues. The germline V gene has CDR1 SGHDT and CDR2 YYEEEE. The DNA of the CDR3 is TGTGCCAGCAGCTGGTTTTTCGTCCAGGGGATCTCCTACGAGCAGTACTTC. This codes for CASSWFFVQGISYEQYF. The complete variable domain, with remaining parts taken from reference TRBV5-6 and TRBJ2-7, reads DAGVTQSPTHLIKTRGQQVTLRCSPKSGHDTVSWYQQALGQGPQFIFQYYEEEERQRGNFPDRFSGHQFPNYSSELNVNALLLGDSALYLCASSWFFVQGISYEQYFGPGTRLTVT.

Note on this clonotype: The conserved final phenylalanine or tryptophan is absent from the CDR3, which likely points to a read error. This chain links TRBV7-9 with TRBJ2-1; D not certain. This CDR3 is 12 amino acids long. Germline V gene data show CDR1 as SEHNR and CDR2 as FQNEAQ (reference sequence). Trimming cost V 1 base and J 7 bases, with 5 bases left between them. CDR3 residues: CASSLGVNEQFL. As DNA, the CDR3 is TGTGCCAGCAGCTTAGGGGTGAATGAGCAGTTCCTC.

This clonotype was counted at least ten times. V is TRBV7-9 and J is TRBJ2-3; maybe TRBD2 (5 bases). Germline V gene data show CDR1 as SEHNR and CDR2 as FQNEAQ (reference sequence). The V and J ends lost 5 bases and 4 bases respectively, with 10 bases between them. This CDR3 is 13 amino acids long. The chain's CDR3 is CASSLGLSDTQYF. Written as DNA, the CDR3 is TGTGCCAGCAGCCTTGGACTCTCAGATACGCAGTATTTT.

Only a few counts were recorded for this clonotype. This chain connects TRBV30 to TRBJ2-5; possibly TRBD1 or TRBD2 for D (5 bases each). Per the germline V gene, CDR1 is GTSNPN and CDR2 is SVGIG (reference sequence). V was cut by 3 bases and J by 5 bases, with 16 bases left in between. The CDR3 totals 14 residues. The CDR3 protein is CAWSAGVGVETQYF. Written as DNA, the CDR3 is TGTGCCTGGAGCGCAGGAGTGGGGGTGGAGACCCAGTACTTC.

J is TRBJ2-2 and V is TRBV29-1; possibly TRBD2 for D (7 bases). Per the germline V gene, CDR1 is SQVTM and CDR2 is ANQGSEA. This CDR3 is 14 amino acids long. The ends were cut back, 6 bases at V and 6 bases at J, with 17 bases in the middle. This CDR3 reads CSVPGRGAAGELFF. CDR3 in DNA: TGCAGCGTCCCTGGTCGGGGGGCTGCCGGGGAGCTGTTTTTT.

As to this clonotype: A much larger clone sits a single nucleotide away, making a read error possible. The V and J genes are TRBV29-1 and TRBJ2-5, with 7 bases that match TRBD2. In germline, CDR1 is SQVTM, CDR2 ANQGSEA. J was trimmed by 3 bases and V by 3 bases; bases with no gene match: 7. The CDR3 contains 14 residues. The CDR3 protein is CSVDMCGGEETQYF. The DNA of the CDR3 is TGCAGCGTTGATATGTGTGGGGGGGAAGAGACCCAGTACTTC.

This clonotype was seen a few times. CDR3 region: CSARMAGSYEQYF. The CDR3 DNA follows: TGCAGTGCTAGAATGGCGGGGTCCTACGAGCAGTACTTC. The genes are TRBV20-1 and TRBJ2-7; maybe TRBD2 (6 bases). CDR1 DFQATT and CDR2 SNEGSKA come from the germline V gene (reference sequence). The germline V and J ends were trimmed by 2 bases and 1 base, with 9 bases remaining between them. The CDR3 spans 13 residues.

Only a few counts were recorded for this clonotype. The CDR3 protein is CASNPWGNPQAFF. CDR3 nucleotide sequence: TGTGCCAGCAACCCTTGGGGCAACCCACAAGCTTTCTTT. The chain is built from TRBV6-2 or TRBV6-3 and TRBJ1-1, with D tentatively TRBD1 (5 bases). V was clipped by 7 bases and J by 9 bases, with 18 bases between them. This CDR3 has 13 residues. Germline CDR1 is MNHEY and CDR2 is SVGEGT.

This clonotype was recorded at least ten times. This chain joins TRBV4-3 and TRBJ2-1; 7 nucleotides line up with TRBD1. The CDR3 is 15 residues long. V was clipped by 4 bases and J by 3 bases; unmatched bases: 6. The germline V gene encodes CDR1 LGHNA and CDR2 YSLEER. CDR3 DNA: TGCGCCAGCAGCCCGGGACAGAGACGCTACAATGAGCAGTTCTTC. As protein: CASSPGQRRYNEQFF.

The chain joins TRBV10-1 to TRBJ2-7; D is unresolved. CDR1 and CDR2 (germline): WNHNN, SYGVQD (reference sequence). The CDR3 contains 14 residues. Trimming stripped 3 bases from V and 7 bases from J, with 16 bases between. CDR3 residues: CASSDVRMAQEQYF. The DNA for the CDR3 is TGCGCCAGCAGTGACGTTAGAATGGCCCAAGAGCAGTACTTC.

With respect to this clonotype: This may be a read error: a much more frequent sequence differs by one nucleotide. The chain employs TRBV4-1 and TRBJ1-5; D unresolved. Germline V gene sequence: CDR1 MGHRA, CDR2 YSYEKL. This CDR3 spans 16 amino acids. The CDR3 protein is CASGQDPFRGYQPQHF. CDR3 sequence (DNA): TGCGCCAGCGGCCAAGATCCCTTCAGAGGATATCAGCCCCAGCATTTT.

This clonotype was seen only a few times. The chain carries TRBV5-6 and TRBJ2-3; TRBD2 matches 11 bases. The V and J ends lost 0 bases and 4 bases, in that order; junction bases with no gene match: 10. This CDR3 comprises 18 residues. CDR1 is SGHDT, CDR2 YYEEEE, per germline. The CDR3 sequence: CASSLGGSGRAFPDTQYF. In nucleotides, the CDR3 is TGTGCCAGCAGCTTGGGTGGTAGCGGGAGGGCTTTCCCAGATACGCAGTATTTT.

The chain joins TRBV11-3 to TRBJ1-5; D remains ambiguous. The V and J ends lost 5 bases and 1 base respectively, with 12 bases between them. The CDR3 is made up of 15 amino acids. The germline V gene encodes CDR1 SGHNT and CDR2 YENEEA. The CDR3 region has the DNA TGTGCCAGCAGCCGAATTGGGGAGAGCAATCAGCCCCAGCATTTT. Protein sequence: CASSRIGESNQPQHF.

This clonotype has just a few counts. The chain carries TRBV4-1 and TRBJ2-7; 12 bases match TRBD2. The CDR3 is 17 residues long. Germline V gene lookup returns CDR1 MGHRA and CDR2 YSYEKL. V shed 1 base, J shed 5 bases, and the junction held 9 bases outside the gene matches. CDR3 amino acids: CASSQGPETSGSNEQYF. CDR3 nucleotides: TGCGCCAGCAGCCAAGGTCCGGAGACTAGCGGGAGTAACGAGCAGTACTTC.

This clonotype was picked up many times. V and J are TRBV7-2 and TRBJ2-3; TRBD2 might be the D (5 bases). V gave up 5 bases and J gave up 0 bases, with 12 bases separating them. The CDR3 has 15 amino acids. Germline assignment: CDR1 SGHTA and CDR2 FQGNSA. CDR3 DNA: TGTGCCAGCAGCCCCAGGACTTGGAGCACAGATACGCAGTATTTT. It codes for CASSPRTWSTDTQYF.

This clonotype was observed at least ten times. The V gene is TRBV2, the J gene TRBJ1-1; D is uncertain. V was clipped by 10 bases and J by 5 bases, with 8 bases between them. This CDR3 spans 10 amino acids. Germline V gene data show CDR1 as SNHLY and CDR2 as FYNNEI. The CDR3 DNA reads TGTGCCACCACTTTTACTGAAGCTTTCTTT. It encodes CATTFTEAFF.

The chain uses TRBV10-3 and TRBJ2-7, with D tentatively TRBD2 (5 bases). Per germline, CDR1 ENHRY and CDR2 SYGVKD. V lost 4 bases to trimming and J lost 2 bases, with 12 bases between them. There are 14 residues in the CDR3. The CDR3 sequence: CAISGRDGTYEQYF. DNA for the CDR3: TGTGCCATCAGTGGACGAGACGGGACCTACGAGCAGTACTTC.

Worth noting for this clonotype: Since a much larger clone is just one base distant, this may be a read error. The rearrangement links TRBV5-3 to TRBJ2-2, with TRBD1 matching 9 bases. TRBV5-3 has ORF status, its function being uncertain. This CDR3 region has 16 residues. The CDR3 coding sequence is TGTGCCAGCAGCTCCGTCGGGACAGGGTGGACCGGGGAGCTGTTTTTT. It yields the protein CASSSVGTGWTGELFF.

The gene calls are TRBV6-1 and TRBJ2-5; tentatively, D is TRBD1 (5 bases). The CDR3 spans 16 residues. Per germline, CDR1 MNHNS and CDR2 SASEGT. Trimming removed 2 bases at V and 4 bases at J, with 17 bases between. The DNA of the CDR3 is TGTGCCAGCAGTGAATTCGACAGTGGTGTCGGAGAGACCCAGTACTTC. Protein: CASSEFDSGVGETQYF.

Concerning this clonotype itself: This clone may be a read error of a much larger clone one base away. This CDR3 reads CASSLGRDHFWEQYF. The CDR3 DNA reads as TGTGCCAGCAGTTTAGGCCGGGACCACTTCTGGGAGCAGTACTTC. The chain uses TRBV28 and TRBJ2-7, with D possibly being TRBD1 or TRBD2 (5 bases each). The CDR3 contains 15 residues. V gave up 2 bases and J gave up 7 bases, with 18 bases separating them. In germline, CDR1 is MDHEN, CDR2 SYDVKM.

This clonotype was picked up a small number of times. The chain recombines TRBV28 with TRBJ1-2; D not certain. This CDR3 has 12 residues. The V end was cut by 2 bases, the J end by 8 bases, with 9 bases between. The germline V gene has CDR1 MDHEN and CDR2 SYDVKM. The CDR3 DNA reads as TGTGCCAGCAGTTTAGACAAACAGGGCTACACCTTC. Protein sequence: CASSLDKQGYTF.

About this clonotype: This clone may be a read error of a much larger clone one base away. The genes are TRBV10-3 and TRBJ2-7; D is undetermined. Germline V gene lookup returns CDR1 ENHRY and CDR2 SYGVKD. Trimming left V 6 bases short and J 3 bases short, with 6 bases between. This CDR3 has 11 residues. The CDR3 reads CAISGYYEQYF. In DNA form, the CDR3 reads TGTGCCATCAGCGGATACTACGAGCAGTACTTC.

The gene calls are TRBV7-3 and TRBJ2-1, with 11 bases fitting TRBD2. J gave up 8 bases and V 4 bases, and 7 bases lay outside the gene matches. The CDR3 totals 15 residues. Germline values: CDR1 SGHTA, CDR2 FQGTGA. CDR3 DNA: TGTGCCAGCAGCTCTCTAGCGGGAGGATTCTATGAGCAGTTCTTC. This encodes CASSSLAGGFYEQFF.

This clonotype was counted a few times. The rearrangement uses TRBV13 and TRBJ1-1; TRBD1 matches at 7 bases. The germline V gene has CDR1 PRHDT and CDR2 FYEKMQ (reference sequence). The CDR3 sequence is 15 residues long. Losses at the gene ends were 2 bases for V and 3 bases for J; bases not matched to a gene: 6. The CDR3 region has the DNA TGTGCCAGCAGCTTACTGACAGGGACGGACACTGAAGCTTTCTTT. It is translated as CASSLLTGTDTEAFF.

This clonotype was seen only a few times. The chain couples TRBV30 to TRBJ1-2; maybe TRBD1 (5 bases). The CDR3 is 13 residues long. Germline CDR1 reads GTSNPN; CDR2 reads SVGIG (reference sequence). The V and J ends lost 4 bases and 2 bases respectively, with 11 bases between them. The CDR3, as DNA: TGTGCCTGGATACCGGGGCGAAACTATGGCTACACCTTC. This encodes CAWIPGRNYGYTF.

This clonotype was seen repeatedly, ten times or more. In DNA form, the CDR3 reads TGTGCCAGCAGCCCGAGGGGGACAGTAGCCTACGAGCAGTACTTC. It codes for CASSPRGTVAYEQYF. The chain couples TRBV6-2 or TRBV6-3 to TRBJ2-7, with TRBD1 identical over 7 bases. After removal of 6 bases from V and 2 bases from J, the junction contained 10 bases not matched to a gene. Germline V gene sequence: CDR1 MNHEY, CDR2 SVGEGT. CDR3 length equals 15 residues.

Only a few counts were recorded for this clonotype. The chain links TRBV5-1 to TRBJ2-3, with D maybe TRBD2 (6 bases). The V gene's germline CDR1 is SGHRS and CDR2 YFSETQ. The CDR3 loop spans 16 amino acids. V lost 0 bases and J 1 base, leaving 12 bases between the germline ends. The CDR3 is CASSLGPGSGTDTQYF. The CDR3 coding sequence is TGCGCCAGCAGCTTGGGGCCCGGGAGTGGCACAGATACGCAGTATTTT.